This TCR beta chain was captured by sequencing in a study of cytomegalovirus exposure and HLA in healthy donors. Regarding the study as a whole: Listed as cytomegalovirus-associated were 164 TCR beta chains.

Germline lookup yields CDR1 GTSNPN and CDR2 SVGIG (reference sequence). This CDR3 contains 13 residues. Trimming took 3 bases from V and 1 from J, leaving 9 bases between them. In regard to this clone: Its antigen remains unknown.

The PCR was carried out with 60 Vbeta primers and 13 Jbeta primers. The method was immunoSEQ multiplex PCR; TCRdb's version includes in-frame clones alone and lacks a portion of them. Altogether tens of thousands of clones are present, more than 60% being singletons, with the ten largest covering approximately 15%. This chain uses TRBV30 with TRBJ1-1; the D gene is possibly TRBD1 (5 bases). The specimen was PBMCs. The TCR originated in a male donor in good health and CMV-seropositive. The CDR3 sequence: CAWRPQGNTEAFF. DNA for the CDR3: TGTGCCTGGAGGCCGCAGGGGAACACTGAAGCTTTCTTT.